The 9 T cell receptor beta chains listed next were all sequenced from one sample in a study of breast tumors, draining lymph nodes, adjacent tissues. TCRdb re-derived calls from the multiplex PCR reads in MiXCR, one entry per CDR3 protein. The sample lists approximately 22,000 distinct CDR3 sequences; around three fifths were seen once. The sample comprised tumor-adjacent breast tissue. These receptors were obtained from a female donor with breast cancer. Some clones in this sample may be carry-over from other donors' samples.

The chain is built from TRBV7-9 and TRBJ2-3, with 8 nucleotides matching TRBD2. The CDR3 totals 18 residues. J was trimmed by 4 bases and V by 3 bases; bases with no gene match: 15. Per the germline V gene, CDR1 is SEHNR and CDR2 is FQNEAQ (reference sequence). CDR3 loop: CASSFQRSRGGLADTQYF. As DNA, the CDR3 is TGTGCCAGCAGCTTCCAGAGGAGCCGGGGGGGCCTCGCAGATACGCAGTATTTT.

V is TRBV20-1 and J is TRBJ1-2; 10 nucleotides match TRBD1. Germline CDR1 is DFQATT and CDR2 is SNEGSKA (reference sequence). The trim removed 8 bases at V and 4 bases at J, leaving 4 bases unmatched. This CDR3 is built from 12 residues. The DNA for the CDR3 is TGCAGTACGACAGGGGGCTCCTATGGCTACACCTTC. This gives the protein CSTTGGSYGYTF.

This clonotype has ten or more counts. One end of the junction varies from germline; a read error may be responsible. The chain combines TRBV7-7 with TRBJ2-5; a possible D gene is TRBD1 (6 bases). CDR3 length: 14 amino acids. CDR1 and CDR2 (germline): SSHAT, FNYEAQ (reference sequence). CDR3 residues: CASSVRGSQETQYF. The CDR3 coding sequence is TGTGCTAGCAGCGTCAGGGGCTCCCAAGAGACCCAGTACTTC.

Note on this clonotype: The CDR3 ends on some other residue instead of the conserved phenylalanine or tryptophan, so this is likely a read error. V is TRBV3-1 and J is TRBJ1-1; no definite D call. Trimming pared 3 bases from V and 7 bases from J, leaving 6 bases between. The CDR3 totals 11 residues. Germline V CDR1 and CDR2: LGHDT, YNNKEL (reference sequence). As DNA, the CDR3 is TGTGCCAGCAGCCAGGGCGGTGAAGCTTTCCTT. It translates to CASSQGGEAFL.

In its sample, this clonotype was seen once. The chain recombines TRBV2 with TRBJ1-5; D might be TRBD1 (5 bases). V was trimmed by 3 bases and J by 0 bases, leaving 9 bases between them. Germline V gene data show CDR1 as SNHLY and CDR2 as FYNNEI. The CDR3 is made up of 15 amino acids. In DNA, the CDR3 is TGTGCCAGCAGTGAGACAGAGCATAGCAATCAGCCCCAGCATTTT. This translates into CASSETEHSNQPQHF.

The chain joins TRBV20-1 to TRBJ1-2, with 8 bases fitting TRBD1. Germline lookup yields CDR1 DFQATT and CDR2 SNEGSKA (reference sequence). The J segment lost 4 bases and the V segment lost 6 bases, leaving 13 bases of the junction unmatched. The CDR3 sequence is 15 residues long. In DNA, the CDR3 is TGCAGTGCCAGAAAAGGGGCCGGACAGGGCTATGGCTACACCTTC. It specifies CSARKGAGQGYGYTF.

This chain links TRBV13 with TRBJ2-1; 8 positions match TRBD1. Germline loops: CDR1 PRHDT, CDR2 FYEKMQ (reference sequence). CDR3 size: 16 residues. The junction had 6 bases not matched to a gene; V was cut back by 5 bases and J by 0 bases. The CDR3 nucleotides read TGTGCCAGCAGCGAAAGACAGGGGAGCTCCTACAATGAGCAGTTCTTC. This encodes CASSERQGSSYNEQFF.

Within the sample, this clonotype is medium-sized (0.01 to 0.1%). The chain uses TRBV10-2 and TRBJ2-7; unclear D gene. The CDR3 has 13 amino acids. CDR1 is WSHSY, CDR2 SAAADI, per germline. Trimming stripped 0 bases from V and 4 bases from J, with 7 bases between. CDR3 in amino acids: CASSESGSYEQYF. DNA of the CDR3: TGCGCCAGCAGTGAGTCGGGGTCTTACGAGCAGTACTTC.

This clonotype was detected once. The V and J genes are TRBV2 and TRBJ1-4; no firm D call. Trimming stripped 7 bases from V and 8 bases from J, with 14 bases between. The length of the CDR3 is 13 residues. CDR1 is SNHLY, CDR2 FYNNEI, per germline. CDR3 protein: CASKFPPREKLFF. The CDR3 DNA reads TGTGCCAGCAAGTTTCCCCCGAGGGAAAAACTGTTTTTT.